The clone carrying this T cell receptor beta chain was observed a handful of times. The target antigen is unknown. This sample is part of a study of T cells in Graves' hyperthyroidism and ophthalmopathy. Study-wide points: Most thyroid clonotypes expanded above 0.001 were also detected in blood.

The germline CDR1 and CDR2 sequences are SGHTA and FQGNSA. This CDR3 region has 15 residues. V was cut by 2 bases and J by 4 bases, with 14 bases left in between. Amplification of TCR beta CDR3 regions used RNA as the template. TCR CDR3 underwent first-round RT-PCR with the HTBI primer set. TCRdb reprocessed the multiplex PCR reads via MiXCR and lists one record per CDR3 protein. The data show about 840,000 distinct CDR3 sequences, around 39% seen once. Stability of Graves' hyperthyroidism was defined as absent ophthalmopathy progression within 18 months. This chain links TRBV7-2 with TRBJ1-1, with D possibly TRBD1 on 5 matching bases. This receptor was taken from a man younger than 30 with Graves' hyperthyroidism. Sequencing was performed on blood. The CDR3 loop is CASSLIRGGGTEAFF. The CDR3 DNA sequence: TGTGCCAGCAGCTTAATAAGGGGTGGGGGCACTGAAGCTTTCTTT. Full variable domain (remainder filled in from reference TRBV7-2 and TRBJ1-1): GAGVSQSPSNKVTEKGKDVELRCDPISGHTALYWYRQSLGQGLEFLIYFQGNSAPDKSGLPSDRFSAERTGGSVSTLTIQRTQQEDSAVYLCASSLIRGGGTEAFFGQGTRLTVV.